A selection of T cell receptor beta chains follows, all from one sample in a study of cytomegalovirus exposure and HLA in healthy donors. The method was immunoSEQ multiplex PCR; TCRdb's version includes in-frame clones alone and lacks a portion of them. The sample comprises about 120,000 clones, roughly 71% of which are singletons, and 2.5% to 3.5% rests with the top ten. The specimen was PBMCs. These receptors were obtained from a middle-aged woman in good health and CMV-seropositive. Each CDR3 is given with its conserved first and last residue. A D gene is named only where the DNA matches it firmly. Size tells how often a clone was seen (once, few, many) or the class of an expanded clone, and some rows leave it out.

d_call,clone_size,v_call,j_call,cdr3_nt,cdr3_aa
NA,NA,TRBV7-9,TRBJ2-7,TGTGCCAGCAGCCTGGTTTTGGGGCACGAGCAGTACTTC,CASSLVLGHEQYF
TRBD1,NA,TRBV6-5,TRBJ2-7,TGTGCCAGCAGTTACTCCGGGACAGGCTACGAGCAGTACTTC,CASSYSGTGYEQYF
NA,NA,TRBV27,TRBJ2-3,TGTGCCAGCAGTCCCGGGACTCGAGACACAGATACGCAGTATTTT,CASSPGTRDTDTQYF
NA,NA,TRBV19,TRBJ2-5,TGTGCCAGTAGCCCCGGAGGGCTTCAAGAGACCCAGTACTTC,CASSPGGLQETQYF
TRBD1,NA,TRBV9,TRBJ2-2,TGTGCCAGCAGCCCCACCGGGACAGTGAACACCGGGGAGCTGTTTTTT,CASSPTGTVNTGELFF
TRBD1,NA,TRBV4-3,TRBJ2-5,TGCGCCAGCAGCCAAGATTACGGACAGGGAGCGGAGACCCAGTACTTC,CASSQDYGQGAETQYF
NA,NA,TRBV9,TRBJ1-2,TGTGCCAGCAGCGCCACCTTAGCTAACTATGGCTACACCTTC,CASSATLANYGYTF
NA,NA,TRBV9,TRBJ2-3,TGTGCCAGCAGCGTAGCAACAGATACGCAGTATTTT,CASSVATDTQYF
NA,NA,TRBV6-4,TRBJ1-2,TGTGCCAGCAGTGACTCGGGCCAGCCCTACACCTTC,CASSDSGQPYTF
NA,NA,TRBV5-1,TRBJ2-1,TGCGCCACCTTGCGCGCGGGTTCCAATGAGCAGTTCTTC,CATLRAGSNEQFF
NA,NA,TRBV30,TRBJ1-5,TGTGCCTGGGGAGGGTTGAGCAATCAGCCCCAGCATTTT,CAWGGLSNQPQHF
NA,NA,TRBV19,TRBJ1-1,TGTGCCAGTTCACGCCCGGGCACTGAAGCTTTCTTT,CASSRPGTEAFF
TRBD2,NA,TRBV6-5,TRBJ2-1,TGTGCCAGCAGTTATTTCCCCGGGGGGGAGCAGTTCTTC,CASSYFPGGEQFF
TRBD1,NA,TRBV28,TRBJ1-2,TGTGCCAGCAGAACCGGACAGGAACAGAACTATGGCTACACCTTC,CASRTGQEQNYGYTF
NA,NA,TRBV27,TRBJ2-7,TGTGCCAGCAGTTTAGATAGCGGCTCCTACGAGCAGTACTTC,CASSLDSGSYEQYF
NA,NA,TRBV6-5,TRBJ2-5,TGTGCCAGCGGCCGACAGGAAGAGACCCAGTACTTC,CASGRQEETQYF
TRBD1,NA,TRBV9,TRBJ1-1,TGTGCCAGCAGCCCCCGGACAGGGGGCACTGAAGCTTTCTTT,CASSPRTGGTEAFF
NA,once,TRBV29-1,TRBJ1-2,TGCAGCGTTGTGCCAGGGGAATTGAACTATGGCTACACCTTC,CSVVPGELNYGYTF
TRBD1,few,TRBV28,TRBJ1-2,TGTGCCAGCAGTCCCGCCGGGACAGGCTTTAACTATGGCTACACCTTC,CASSPAGTGFNYGYTF
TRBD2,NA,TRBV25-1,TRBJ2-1,TGTGCCTCGGGGCTAGCGGGAGTAACTTACAATGAGCAGTTCTTC,CASGLAGVTYNEQFF
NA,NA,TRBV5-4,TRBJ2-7,TGTGCCAGCAGCTTTTATGGGGCCCACGAGCAGTACTTC,CASSFYGAHEQYF
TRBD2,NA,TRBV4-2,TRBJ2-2,TGTGCCAGCAGCCGCCCGGGGGGGGGAACCGGGGAGCTGTTTTTT,CASSRPGGGTGELFF
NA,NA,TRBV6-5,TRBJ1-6,TGTGCCAGCAGGAGCTATCCTCTCCTTAATTCACCCCTCCACTTT,CASRSYPLLNSPLHF